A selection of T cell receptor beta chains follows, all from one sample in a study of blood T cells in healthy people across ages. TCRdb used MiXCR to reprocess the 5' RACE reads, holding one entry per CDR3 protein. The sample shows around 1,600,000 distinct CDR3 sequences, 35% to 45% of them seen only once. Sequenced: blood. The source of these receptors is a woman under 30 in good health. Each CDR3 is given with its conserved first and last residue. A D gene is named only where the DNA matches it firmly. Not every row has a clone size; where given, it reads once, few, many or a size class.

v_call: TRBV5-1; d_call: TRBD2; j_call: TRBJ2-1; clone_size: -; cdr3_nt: TGCGCCAGCAGCTTTACTAGCGGTCATGTTTACAATGAGCAGTTCTTC; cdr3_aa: CASSFTSGHVYNEQFF
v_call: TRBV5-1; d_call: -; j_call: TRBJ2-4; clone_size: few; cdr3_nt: TGCGCCAGCAGCTTGGTGGCAGGGGGGTTAAACATTCAGTACTTC; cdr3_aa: CASSLVAGGLNIQYF
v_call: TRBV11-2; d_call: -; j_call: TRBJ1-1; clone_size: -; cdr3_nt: TGTGCCAGCAGCTTAGATGGGAGAACGTCAATGAACACTGAAGCTTTCTTT; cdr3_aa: CASSLDGRTSMNTEAFF
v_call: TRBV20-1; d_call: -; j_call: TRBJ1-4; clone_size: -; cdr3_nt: TGCAGTGCATTCCGAGTTGAGGGGGAAAAACTGTTTTTT; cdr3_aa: CSAFRVEGEKLFF
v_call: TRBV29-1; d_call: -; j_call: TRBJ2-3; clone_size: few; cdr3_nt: TGCAGCGTTGGACTAGTGGCCTTCACAGATACGCAGTATTTT; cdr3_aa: CSVGLVAFTDTQYF
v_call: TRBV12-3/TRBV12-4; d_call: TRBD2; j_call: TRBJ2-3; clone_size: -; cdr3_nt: TGTGCCAGCAGTTTTGGGGACTATGGGGCCCCCGATACGCAGTATTTT; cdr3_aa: CASSFGDYGAPDTQYF
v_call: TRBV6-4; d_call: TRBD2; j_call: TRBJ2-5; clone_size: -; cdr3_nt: TGTGCCAGCAGTGACTGGACTAGCGTGGAGACCCAGTACTTC; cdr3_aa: CASSDWTSVETQYF
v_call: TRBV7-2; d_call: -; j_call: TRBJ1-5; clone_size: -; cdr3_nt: TGTGCCAGCAGCTTTCAGGGCTCGGGTTTCAATCAGCCCCAGCATTTT; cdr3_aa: CASSFQGSGFNQPQHF
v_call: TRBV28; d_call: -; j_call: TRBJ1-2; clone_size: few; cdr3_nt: TGTGCCAGCAGTTCGCCCAGTCGATATGGCTACACCTTC; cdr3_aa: CASSSPSRYGYTF
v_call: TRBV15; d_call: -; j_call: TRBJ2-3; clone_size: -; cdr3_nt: TGTGCCACCAGTCCGGGTGGGGAAGCAGATACGCAGTATTTT; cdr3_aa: CATSPGGEADTQYF
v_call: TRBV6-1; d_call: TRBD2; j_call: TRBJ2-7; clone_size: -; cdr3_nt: TGTGCCAGCAGTGAGACTAGCGGAGGATCCTACGAGCAGTACTTC; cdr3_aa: CASSETSGGSYEQYF
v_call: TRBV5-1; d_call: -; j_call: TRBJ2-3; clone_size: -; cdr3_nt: TGCGCCAGCAGCACAGGGACGGTACGCACAGATACGCAGTATTTT; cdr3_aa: CASSTGTVRTDTQYF
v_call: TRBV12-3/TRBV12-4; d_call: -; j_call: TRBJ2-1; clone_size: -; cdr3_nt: TGTGCCAGCAGTCACATGCCAGGAGGGAATGAGCAGTTCTTC; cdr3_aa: CASSHMPGGNEQFF
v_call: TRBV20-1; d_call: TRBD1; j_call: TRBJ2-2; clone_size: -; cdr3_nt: TGCAGTGCTGGGGGACAGGGGTCTCCCGGGGAGCTGTTTTTT; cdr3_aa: CSAGGQGSPGELFF
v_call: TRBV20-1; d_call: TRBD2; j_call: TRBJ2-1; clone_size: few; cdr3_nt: TGCAGTGCTAGAGCCCCGGGACTAGCGTCCAATGAGCAGTTCTTC; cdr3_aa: CSARAPGLASNEQFF
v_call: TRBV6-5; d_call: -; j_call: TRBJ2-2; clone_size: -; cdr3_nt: TGTGCCACAAACAGGGTCTCCGCCGGGGAGCTGTTTTTT; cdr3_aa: CATNRVSAGELFF
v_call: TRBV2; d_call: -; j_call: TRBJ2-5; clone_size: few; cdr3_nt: TGTGCCAGCAGCTGGGGCGTCCAAGAGACCCAGTACTTC; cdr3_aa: CASSWGVQETQYF